The 4 T cell receptor beta chains listed next were all sequenced from one sample in a study of T-cell reconstitution after alpha-beta-depleted transplantation in children. Molecular barcoding with unique molecular identifiers was used for the TCRbeta library. Each CDR3 protein gets one entry after TCRdb re-called the PCR reads with MiXCR. This sample yields 450,000 to 600,000 distinct CDR3 sequences, of which over 10% are seen a single time; around 2% belongs to the top ten. This sample comprised PBMCs, mostly from graft donor cells, obtained 360 days after TCRalphabeta/CD19-depleted stem cell transplant. Receptors originate from a male patient aged 10 to 17 who had a stem cell transplant for acute myeloid leukemia, so the T cells may come from the graft donor.

The V call is TRBV5-1, the J call TRBJ2-1; 12 bases line up with TRBD2. CDR3 length: 17 amino acids. The V segment lost 4 bases and the J segment 6 bases; nucleotides outside the gene matches: 11. Germline CDR1 SGHRS, CDR2 YFSETQ. The DNA for the CDR3 is TGCGCCAGCAGCCCCCTAGCGGGAGGGCTAAATTCCAATGAGCAGTTCTTC. It yields the protein CASSPLAGGLNSNEQFF. The full variable domain, with the rest looked up from reference TRBV5-1 and TRBJ2-1, is KAGVTQTPRYLIKTRGQQVTLSCSPISGHRSVSWYQQTPGQGLQFLFEYFSETQRNKGNFPGRFSGRQFSNSRSEMNVSTLELGDSALYLCASSPLAGGLNSNEQFFGPGTRLTVL.

This clonotype was seen only a few times. The genes are TRBV9 and TRBJ2-1; D uncertain. Trimming stripped 0 bases from V and 6 bases from J, with 4 bases between. Per germline, CDR1 SGDLS and CDR2 YYNGEE. This CDR3 comprises 12 residues. CDR3 nucleotides: TGTGCCAGCAGCGTAGTCCGCAATGAGCAGTTCTTC. This sequence encodes CASSVVRNEQFF.

This sequence joins TRBV12-3 or TRBV12-4 and TRBJ2-4; the D gene is possibly TRBD2 (6 bases). The length of the CDR3 is 17 residues. V gave up 7 bases and J gave up 0 bases, with 19 bases separating them. The CDR3 here is CASTSGLPNLAKNIQYF. CDR3 in DNA: TGTGCCAGCACCTCGGGACTTCCCAATCTAGCCAAAAACATTCAGTACTTC.

This clonotype showed up many times. The chain uses TRBV28 and TRBJ2-7; D not certain. The CDR3 totals 12 residues. V was clipped by 3 bases and J by 2 bases, with 5 bases between them. CDR1 is MDHEN, CDR2 SYDVKM, per germline. For the CDR3, the DNA is TGTGCCAGCAGTTTTCGTACCTACGAGCAGTACTTC. Translation gives CASSFRTYEQYF.